Shown below are 6 T cell receptor beta chains from a single sample sequenced in a study of T cell repertoires in cytomegalovirus infection. TCRdb ran MiXCR on the reads and lists one entry per CDR3 protein. The repertoire holds 750,000 to 900,000 distinct CDR3 sequences, with 25% to 35% as singletons. These receptors lack a known antigen. Sequenced here: cultured CD8+ T cells from PBMCs, sampled from culture after CMV antigen stimulation. These receptors were obtained from a human donor in good health (CMV status not recorded). Some clones in this sample may be carry-over from other donors' samples.

This clonotype was recorded a few times. The chain is built from TRBV7-9 and TRBJ1-1; D ambiguous. Germline-derived CDR1 and CDR2 are SEHNR and FQNEAQ (reference sequence). Trimming stripped 1 base from V and 6 bases from J, with 6 bases between. This CDR3 comprises 12 residues. The CDR3 reads CASSLGISEAFF. CDR3 DNA sequence: TGTGCCAGCAGCTTAGGGATCTCTGAAGCTTTCTTT.

The V call is TRBV2, the J call TRBJ1-2; no definite D call. The V end lost 10 bases, the J end lost 0 bases, and 12 bases lay between the germline ends. The germline V gene has CDR1 SNHLY and CDR2 FYNNEI. CDR3 length: 13 amino acids. CDR3 DNA: TGTGCCACCCTACCGTCAGCTAACTATGGCTACACCTTC. It codes for CATLPSANYGYTF.

This clonotype showed up many times. V gene TRBV7-2 combines with J gene TRBJ2-7, with 10 positions matching TRBD1. V lost 1 base to trimming and J lost 1 base; unmatched junction nucleotides: 1. The CDR3 runs 15 residues. The germline CDR1 and CDR2 sequences are SGHTA and FQGNSA. In nucleotides, the CDR3 is TGTGCCAGCAGCTTAGAGGGACAGGGGTCCTACGAGCAGTACTTC. The encoded protein is CASSLEGQGSYEQYF.

This clonotype was found many times. V and J are TRBV7-2 and TRBJ2-7; 10 positions agree with TRBD2. The CDR3 contains 14 residues. The germline CDR1 and CDR2 sequences are SGHTA and FQGNSA. The trim removed 4 bases at V and 4 bases at J, leaving 4 bases unmatched. The CDR3 DNA reads as TGTGCCAGCAGCTGGACTAGCGGAGATTACGAGCAGTACGTC. It specifies CASSWTSGDYEQYV.

The chain uses TRBV6-1 and TRBJ2-2; D remains unclear. Between the trimmed V and J ends, which lost 8 bases and 9 bases, there was a span of 10 bases. Germline loops: CDR1 MNHNS, CDR2 SASEGT. The CDR3 contains 11 residues. The CDR3 is CASREERELFF. The CDR3 DNA follows: TGTGCCAGCCGAGAGGAAAGGGAGCTGTTTTTT.

In this sample, this clonotype turned up many times. CDR3 coding DNA: TGTGCCAGCAGCTTACTAGGGTTTTCAGATACGCAGTATTTT. This encodes CASSLLGFSDTQYF. This chain connects TRBV7-6 to TRBJ2-3, with no clear D. The CDR3 covers 14 residues. Trimming stripped 2 bases from V and 4 bases from J, with 10 bases between. Looked up from germline, CDR1 is SGHVS and CDR2 is FNYEAQ.